This T cell receptor beta chain originates from a study of blood T cell repertoires in COVID-19. Study background: The cDNA or gDNA used as material had been derived from T cells, B-cell-depleted T cells, or PBMCs.

The CDR3 is 16 residues long. Germline-derived CDR1 and CDR2 are LGHDT and YNNKEL (reference sequence). V dropped 2 bases and J dropped 5 bases, with 16 bases sitting between them. Everyone who took part was roughly 18 to 90 years old, and they came from 20 to 25 US areas. TCRdb's copy holds only in-frame clones and misses some; the assay was immunoSEQ multiplex PCR. The sample lists 200,000 to 250,000 clones, around four fifths occurring once. Sequencing was done on a sample of PBMCs or T cells enriched from blood (not recorded which). The rearrangement uses TRBV3-1 (or the pseudogene TRBV3-2) and TRBJ1-5; no reliable D call. The sequence was collected from a woman aged 50 to 65 who had been exposed to COVID-19. The CDR3 nucleotides are TGTGCCAGCAGCCAAAAAGGCGGGTTTCAAGATCAGCCCCAGCATTTT. It specifies CASSQKGGFQDQPQHF.